The 3 T cell receptor beta chains in this list originate from one sample, sequenced in a study of T cell repertoires in cytomegalovirus infection. TCRdb reprocessed the reads with MiXCR, giving one entry per CDR3 protein. The profile shows under 850,000 distinct CDR3 sequences, approximately 40% of them singletons. Input material: PBMCs. These receptors originate from a human donor in good health (CMV status not recorded). Some clones in this sample may be carry-over from other donors' samples.

V and J are TRBV19 and TRBJ1-5; no firm D call. The CDR3 is 14 residues long. Germline loops: CDR1 LNHDA, CDR2 SQIVND (reference sequence). Trimming cost V 7 bases and J 0 bases, with 10 bases left between them. The CDR3 sequence is CASTRGVSNQPQHF. CDR3 nucleotide sequence: TGTGCCAGTACTCGGGGTGTTAGCAATCAGCCCCAGCATTTT. Full variable domain (missing parts from reference TRBV19 and TRBJ1-5): DGGITQSPKYLFRKEGQNVTLSCEQNLNHDAMYWYRQDPGQGLRLIYYSQIVNDFQKGDIAEGYSVSREKKESFPLTVTSAQKNPTAFYLCASTRGVSNQPQHFGDGTRLSIL.

This rearrangement joins TRBV7-8 to TRBJ1-4; D is unresolved. V dropped 5 bases and J dropped 3 bases, with 16 bases sitting between them. The germline gives CDR1 SGHVS, CDR2 FQNEAQ. CDR3 length equals 16 residues. CDR3 loop: CASSRPYGRSNEKLFF. In DNA, the CDR3 is TGTGCCAGCAGCCGCCCATATGGGCGCTCTAATGAAAAACTGTTTTTT.

This clonotype was counted a single time. The chain joins TRBV5-4 to TRBJ2-1, with a tentative D call TRBD2 (6 bases). CDR1 SGHNT and CDR2 YYREEE come from the germline V gene (reference sequence). Trimming left V 4 bases short and J 5 bases short, with 13 bases between. This CDR3 has 14 residues. The CDR3 sequence: CASSPTRSDNEQFF. The CDR3 DNA sequence: TGTGCCAGCAGCCCGACTAGATCTGACAATGAGCAGTTCTTC.